One and the same sample provided the 16 T cell receptor beta chains below, sequenced in a study of shared clonotypes between healthy human individuals. Sequenced by immunoSEQ multiplex PCR; TCRdb stores in-frame clones only, minus some. Of roughly 2.2 million clones listed, just over 90% are singletons. Sequenced material: naive CD4+ T cells from PBMCs. Subset described: CD45RA+ positively selected. The receptors come from a man aged 18 to 29 in good health. Some clones in this sample may be carry-over from other donors' samples.

As DNA, the CDR3 is TGTGCCTGGAGGAAGTTAGCGGGGTTGGGGGAGCAGTACTTC. It translates to CAWRKLAGLGEQYF. This sequence joins TRBV30 and TRBJ2-7; 8 bases line up with TRBD2. The CDR3 sequence is 14 residues long. Unmatched junction bases numbered 11, after V lost 3 bases and J lost 7 bases. Germline values: CDR1 GTSNPN, CDR2 SVGIG (reference sequence).

The rearrangement uses TRBV5-1 and TRBJ2-1; a weak D match, TRBD2 (6 bases). V lost 6 bases and J lost 7, with 20 bases in between. This CDR3 is built from 15 residues. Germline-derived CDR1 and CDR2 are SGHRS and YFSETQ. The CDR3 here is CASNLGGAGVNEQFF. CDR3 coding DNA: TGCGCCAGCAACCTGGGCGGGGCGGGTGTTAATGAGCAGTTCTTC. Drawing the rest from reference TRBV5-1 and TRBJ2-1, the complete variable domain is KAGVTQTPRYLIKTRGQQVTLSCSPISGHRSVSWYQQTPGQGLQFLFEYFSETQRNKGNFPGRFSGRQFSNSRSEMNVSTLELGDSALYLCASNLGGAGVNEQFFGPGTRLTVL.

This chain joins TRBV10-3 and TRBJ1-2; weak D call: TRBD1 (5 bases). Germline CDR1 reads ENHRY; CDR2 reads SYGVKD. The CDR3 is made up of 15 amino acids. V shed 5 bases and J shed 0 bases, with 13 bases lying between them. DNA of the CDR3: TGTGCCATCAGTCCCCGGGGGGGTTCTAACTATGGCTACACCTTC. The encoded protein is CAISPRGGSNYGYTF.

Worth noting for this clone: Other DNA sequences in this sample translate to the same CDR3. In DNA, the CDR3 is TGTGCCAGCAGCGGACAGGGCCTTTACGAGCAGTACTTC. Translation: CASSGQGLYEQYF. The chain uses TRBV2 and TRBJ2-7, with TRBD1 matching over 8 bases. CDR3 length: 13 amino acids. Germline lookup yields CDR1 SNHLY and CDR2 FYNNEI. The V gene end was trimmed by 6 bases and the J gene end by 4 bases; junction bases not matched to a gene: 5.

The V call is TRBV5-1, the J call TRBJ2-7, with TRBD2 identical over 7 bases. Trimming at V came to 0 bases and at J to 5 bases, leaving 8 bases not matched to a gene. This CDR3 spans 15 amino acids. CDR1 is SGHRS, CDR2 YFSETQ, per germline. CDR3 in amino acids: CASSLEGGRSHEQYF. CDR3 DNA: TGCGCCAGCAGCTTGGAGGGCGGGAGATCTCACGAGCAGTACTTC.

The chain couples TRBV25-1 to TRBJ2-3, with TRBD2 identical over 11 bases. CDR1 is MGHDK, CDR2 SYGVNS, per germline. V trimming: 2 bases; J trimming: 5 bases; junction bases outside the gene matches: 6. The CDR3 consists of 16 residues. CDR3 nucleotide sequence: TGTGCCAGCAGTGAACTAGCGGGAGGCCTGGTAGATACGCAGTATTTT. Its protein product is CASSELAGGLVDTQYF.

The rearrangement links TRBV9 to TRBJ2-3; D is unclear. The germline CDR1 and CDR2 sequences are SGDLS and YYNGEE. The CDR3 covers 17 residues. Between the trimmed V and J ends, which lost 0 bases and 1 base, there was a span of 15 bases. CDR3 nucleotides: TGTGCCAGCAGCGTAGCTCGACATACGGTGGGCACAGATACGCAGTATTTT. Its protein is CASSVARHTVGTDTQYF.

V gene TRBV6-1 combines with J gene TRBJ1-3; no reliable D call. CDR3 length equals 16 residues. V was clipped by 3 bases and J by 0 bases, with 12 bases between them. Germline V gene sequence: CDR1 MNHNS, CDR2 SASEGT. The CDR3 DNA reads as TGTGCCAGCAGTGAGAACAGACCTTTCTCTGGAAACACCATATATTTT. Its translation: CASSENRPFSGNTIYF.

Note on this clone: At the DNA level, this CDR3 is encoded by other sequences in the same sample as well. The chain links TRBV13 to TRBJ2-7; 7 nucleotides agree with TRBD2. Trimming cost V 5 bases and J 0 bases; bases outside gene matches: 4. The CDR3 runs to 14 residues. Germline CDR1 is PRHDT and CDR2 is FYEKMQ (reference sequence). DNA for the CDR3: TGTGCCAGCAGCCCACGGACTAGCTCCTACGAGCAGTACTTC. Protein: CASSPRTSSYEQYF. Full variable domain (outside the CDR3, taken from reference TRBV13 and TRBJ2-7): AAGVIQSPRHLIKEKRETATLKCYPIPRHDTVYWYQQGPGQDPQFLISFYEKMQSDKGSIPDRFSAQQFSDYHSELNMSSLELGDSALYFCASSPRTSSYEQYFGPGTRLTVT.

As for this clone: The identical CDR3 is also encoded by other nucleotide sequences in the sample. The chain is built from TRBV4-1 and TRBJ2-3; no definite D call. Trimming took 1 base from V and 4 from J, leaving 6 bases between them. From germline, CDR1 is MGHRA and CDR2 YSYEKL. The CDR3 loop spans 13 amino acids. CDR3 amino acids: CASSQGLADTQYF. The CDR3 DNA is TGCGCCAGCAGCCAAGGGCTCGCAGATACGCAGTATTTT.

The CDR3 is CASSWRGQGAFEQYF. The CDR3 DNA reads TGTGCCAGCAGCTGGAGGGGACAGGGGGCGTTTGAGCAGTACTTC. The chain links TRBV11-2 to TRBJ2-7; TRBD1 agrees at 12 bases. From germline, CDR1 is SGHAT and CDR2 FQNNGV. Trimming took 4 bases from V and 7 from J; bases not matched to a gene: 8. The CDR3 is made up of 15 amino acids.

This clone was counted a few times. The gene calls are TRBV19 and TRBJ1-1; maybe TRBD1 (5 bases). With 6 bases removed from V and 3 bases from J, the gap between germline ends came to 14 bases. The CDR3 spans 14 residues. The germline gives CDR1 LNHDA, CDR2 SQIVND (reference sequence). The CDR3 DNA reads as TGTGCCAGTAGCCCGGGGCTATCAGACACTGAAGCTTTCTTT. Amino acid sequence: CASSPGLSDTEAFF.

V gene TRBV5-4 combines with J gene TRBJ2-7; 10 bases map to TRBD2. Germline values: CDR1 SGHNT, CDR2 YYREEE (reference sequence). The CDR3 extends over 15 amino acids. The V segment lost 0 bases and the J segment 3 bases; nucleotides outside the gene matches: 3. The CDR3 here is CASSLGTSGYYEQYF. CDR3 DNA sequence: TGTGCCAGCAGCTTGGGGACTAGCGGATACTACGAGCAGTACTTC.

The genes are TRBV28 and TRBJ2-1; D is unclear. The CDR3 runs to 12 residues. Germline CDR1 reads MDHEN; CDR2 reads SYDVKM. V was shortened by 8 bases and J by 8 bases, with 13 bases between the two germline ends. For the CDR3, the DNA is TGTGCCAGCGCTACCGTTGTTTATGAGCAGTTCTTC. It specifies CASATVVYEQFF.

The chain links TRBV2 to TRBJ2-5; TRBD1 aligns across 8 bases. Germline values: CDR1 SNHLY, CDR2 FYNNEI. This CDR3 comprises 13 residues. Trimming at V came to 7 bases and at J to 4 bases, leaving 5 bases not matched to a gene. CDR3 residues: CASNGQGGETQYF. CDR3 bases: TGTGCCAGCAACGGACAGGGAGGAGAGACCCAGTACTTC.

This clone occurred once. This sequence joins TRBV5-1 and TRBJ2-5; tentatively, D is TRBD1 (5 bases). The V and J ends lost 1 base and 1 base respectively, with 8 bases between them. Germline assignment: CDR1 SGHRS and CDR2 YFSETQ. The CDR3 loop spans 14 amino acids. In DNA, the CDR3 is TGCGCCAGCAGCTTGTTCAGGGCCCAAGAGACCCAGTACTTC. Translated, it gives CASSLFRAQETQYF.